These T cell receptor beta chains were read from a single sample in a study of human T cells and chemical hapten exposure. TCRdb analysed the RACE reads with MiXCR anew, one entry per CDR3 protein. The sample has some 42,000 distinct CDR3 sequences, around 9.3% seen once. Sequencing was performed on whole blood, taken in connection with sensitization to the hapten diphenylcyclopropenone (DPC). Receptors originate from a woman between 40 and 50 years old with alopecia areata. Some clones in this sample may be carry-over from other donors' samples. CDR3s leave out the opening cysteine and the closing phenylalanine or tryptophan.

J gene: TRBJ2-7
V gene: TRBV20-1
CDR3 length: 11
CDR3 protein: SATGQGAIEQY

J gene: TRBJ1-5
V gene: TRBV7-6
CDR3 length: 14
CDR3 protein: ASSLGHRGDFQPQH

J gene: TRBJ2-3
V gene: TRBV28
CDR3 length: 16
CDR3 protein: ASSPTPRYSMDPDTQY

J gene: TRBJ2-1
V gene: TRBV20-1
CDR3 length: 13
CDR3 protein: SARLSGTSYNEQF

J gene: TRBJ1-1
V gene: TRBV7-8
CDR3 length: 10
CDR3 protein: ASSFGDTEAF

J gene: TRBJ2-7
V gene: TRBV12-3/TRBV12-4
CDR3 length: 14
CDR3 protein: ASSLGTGTGTYEQY

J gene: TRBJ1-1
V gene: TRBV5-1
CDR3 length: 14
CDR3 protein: ASSLAVGVLDTEAF

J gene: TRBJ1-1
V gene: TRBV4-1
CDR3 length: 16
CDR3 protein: ASSQDGVGVGLNTEAF

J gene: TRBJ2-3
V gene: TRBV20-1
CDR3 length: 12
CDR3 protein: SAQNGAGTDTQY

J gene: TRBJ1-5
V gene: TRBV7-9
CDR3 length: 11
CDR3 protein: ASSPDQGQPQH

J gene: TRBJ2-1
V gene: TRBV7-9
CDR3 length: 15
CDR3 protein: ASNSDSSGGAYNEQF

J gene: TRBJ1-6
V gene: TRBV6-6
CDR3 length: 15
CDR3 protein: ASRHGAQSSYNSPLH

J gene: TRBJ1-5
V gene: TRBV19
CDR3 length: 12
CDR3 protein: ASSILGQNQPQH

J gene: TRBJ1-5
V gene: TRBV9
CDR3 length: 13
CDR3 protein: ASSVDGASNQPQH

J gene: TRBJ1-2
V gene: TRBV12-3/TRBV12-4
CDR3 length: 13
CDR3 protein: ASSPTDRGDYGYT

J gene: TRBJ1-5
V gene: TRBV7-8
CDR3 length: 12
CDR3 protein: ASSLTTGDQPQH

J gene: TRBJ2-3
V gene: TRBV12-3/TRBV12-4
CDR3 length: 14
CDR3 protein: ASSPWGRGAGDTQY

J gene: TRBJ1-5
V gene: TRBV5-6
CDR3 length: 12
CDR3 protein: ASSPGQEGQPQH

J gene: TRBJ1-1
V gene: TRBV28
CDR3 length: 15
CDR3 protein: ASSPYRLTGKGTEAF

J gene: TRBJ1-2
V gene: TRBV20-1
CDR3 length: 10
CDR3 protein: SAEGQDYGYT

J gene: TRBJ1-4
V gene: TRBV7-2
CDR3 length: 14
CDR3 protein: ASSLAVQGGNEKLF

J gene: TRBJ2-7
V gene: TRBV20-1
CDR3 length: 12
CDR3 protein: SGQDAGAFYEQY

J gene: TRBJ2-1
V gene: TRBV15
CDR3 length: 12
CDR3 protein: ATSREGDYNEQF

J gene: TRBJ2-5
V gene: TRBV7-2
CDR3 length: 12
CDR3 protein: ASSAGTGGETQY

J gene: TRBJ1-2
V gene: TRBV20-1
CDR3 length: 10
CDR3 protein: SATRGSEGYT

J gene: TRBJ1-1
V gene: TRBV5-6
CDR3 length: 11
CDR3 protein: ASSFRDDTEAF

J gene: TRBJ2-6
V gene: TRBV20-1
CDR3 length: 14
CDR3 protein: SATDRSHSGANVLT